The present T cell receptor (beta chain) was sequenced within a study of T-cell reconstitution after alpha-beta-depleted transplantation in children. CDR1 is KGHSH, CDR2 LQKENI, per germline. The ends were cut back, 3 bases at V and 0 bases at J, with 5 bases in the middle. The CDR3 sequence is 13 residues long. This clonotype was seen at least ten times. The authors prepared the TCRbeta library with unique molecular identifiers. TCRdb recomputed calls from the PCR reads with MiXCR, one row per CDR3 protein. The sample has 75,000 to 100,000 distinct CDR3 sequences, roughly 8.4% seen once. The chain uses TRBV18 and TRBJ1-1; D not certain. The sequenced sample was PBMCs from the stem cell graft donor, obtained from the stem cell graft. This TCR was recovered from a human donor who donated a stem cell graft to a child with congenital amegakaryocytic thrombocytopenia. In DNA, the CDR3 is TGTGCCAGCTCACCCGCTCTGAACACTGAAGCTTTCTTT. It codes for CASSPALNTEAFF.